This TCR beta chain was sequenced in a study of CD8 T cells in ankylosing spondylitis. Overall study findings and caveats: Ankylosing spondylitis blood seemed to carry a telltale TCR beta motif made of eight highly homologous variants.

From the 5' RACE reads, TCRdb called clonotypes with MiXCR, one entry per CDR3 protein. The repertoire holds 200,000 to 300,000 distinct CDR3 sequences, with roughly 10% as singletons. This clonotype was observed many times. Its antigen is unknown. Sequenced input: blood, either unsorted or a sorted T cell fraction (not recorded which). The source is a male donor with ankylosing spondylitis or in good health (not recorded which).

CDR3 protein: CATTTMDQPQHF. The CDR3 bases are TGTGCCACCACTACTATGGATCAGCCCCAGCATTTT. V gene TRBV15 combines with J gene TRBJ1-5; no clear D gene. The CDR3 is 12 residues long. CDR1 is LNHNV, CDR2 YYDKDF, per germline (reference sequence). Trimming shortened V by 7 bases and J by 5 bases, and 9 bases separated the two germline ends.